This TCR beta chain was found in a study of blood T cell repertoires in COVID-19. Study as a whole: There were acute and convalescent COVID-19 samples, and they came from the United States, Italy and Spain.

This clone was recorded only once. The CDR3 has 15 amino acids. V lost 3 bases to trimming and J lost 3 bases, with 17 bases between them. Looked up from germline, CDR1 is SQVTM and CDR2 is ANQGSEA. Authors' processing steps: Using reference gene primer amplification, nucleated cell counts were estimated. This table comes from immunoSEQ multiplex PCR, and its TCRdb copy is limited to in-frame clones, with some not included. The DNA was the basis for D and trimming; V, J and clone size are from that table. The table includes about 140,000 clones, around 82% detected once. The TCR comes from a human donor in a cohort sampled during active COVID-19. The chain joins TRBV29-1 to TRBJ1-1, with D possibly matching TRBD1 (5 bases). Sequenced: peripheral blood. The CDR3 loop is CSVERTGNPDTEAFF. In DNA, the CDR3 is TGCAGCGTTGAGCGAACAGGAAACCCGGACACTGAAGCTTTCTTT.